What follows are 18 T cell receptor beta chains derived from one specimen sequenced in a study of blood T cell repertoires in COVID-19. Libraries were prepared by immunoSEQ multiplex PCR; TCRdb keeps only in-frame clonotypes and omits some of them. The sample consists of 50,000 to 60,000 clones, around 87% of them appearing once. The sequenced material came from peripheral blood. Receptors originate from a human donor with active COVID-19. The donor label of this sample is uncertain.

The chain employs TRBV6-6 and TRBJ1-2; the D is unclear. The CDR3 is 12 amino acids. Per germline, CDR1 MNHNY and CDR2 SVGAGI (reference sequence). V lost 3 bases, J lost 7 bases, and 9 bases lay in between. CDR3 residues: CASSYQVVGYTF. The CDR3 bases are TGTGCCAGCAGTTATCAGGTCGTTGGCTACACCTTC.

The CDR3 reads CASSPRTGVNSPLHF. The CDR3 nucleotides are TGTGCCAGCAGTCCCAGGACCGGGGTTAATTCACCCCTCCACTTT. The chain joins TRBV28 to TRBJ1-6; D ambiguous. The CDR3 spans 15 residues. Germline V gene data show CDR1 as MDHEN and CDR2 as SYDVKM. V gave up 5 bases and J gave up 6 bases, with 14 bases separating them. Filled out from reference TRBV28 and TRBJ1-6, the complete variable domain reads DVKVTQSSRYLVKRTGEKVFLECVQDMDHENMFWYRQDPGLGLRLIYFSYDVKMKEKGDIPEGYSVSREKKERFSLILESASTNQTSMYLCASSPRTGVNSPLHFGNGTRLTVT.

The chain couples TRBV28 to TRBJ2-5; 7 bases are a match to TRBD1. The CDR3 is 15 amino acids. Germline V CDR1 and CDR2: MDHEN, SYDVKM. J lost 4 bases, V lost 5 bases, and 10 bases had no gene match. CDR3 region: CASSQSGTAIETQYF. Written as DNA, the CDR3 is TGTGCCAGCAGTCAATCAGGGACAGCAATAGAGACCCAGTACTTC.

The CDR3 is CASSPLRTGDTGELFF. CDR3 DNA sequence: TGTGCCAGCAGCCCCCTCCGGACAGGAGACACCGGGGAGCTGTTTTTT. V gene TRBV7-3 combines with J gene TRBJ2-2, with TRBD1 matching 7 bases. The trim removed 5 bases at V and 3 bases at J, leaving 9 bases unmatched. The CDR3 is 16 residues long. Germline V gene sequence: CDR1 SGHTA, CDR2 FQGTGA.

The rearrangement links TRBV5-1 to TRBJ2-5; TRBD2 might be the D (5 bases). The CDR3 has 17 amino acids. In germline, CDR1 is SGHRS, CDR2 YFSETQ. Trimming stripped 5 bases from V and 5 bases from J, with 25 bases between. The CDR3 nucleotides read TGCGCCAGCAGGCTGGCGGCTAGCAGTTCTATTCCCGAGACCCAGTACTTC. Translated, it gives CASRLAASSSIPETQYF.

V usage is TRBV4-2 and J usage is TRBJ2-7; 7 bases fit TRBD2. The germline CDR1 and CDR2 sequences are LGHNA and YNFKEQ. The CDR3 is 14 residues long. Germline trimming cut 4 bases from V and 0 bases from J; bases unmatched to any gene: 3. CDR3 bases: TGTGCCAGCAGCCCTAGCGGAAGCTCCTACGAGCAGTACTTC. Translated: CASSPSGSSYEQYF.

The chain uses TRBV2 and TRBJ2-3, with 10 bases fitting TRBD1. CDR1 and CDR2 from the germline V gene are SNHLY and FYNNEI. V shed 8 bases, J shed 4 bases, and the junction held 6 bases outside the gene matches. The CDR3 is 14 amino acids. The CDR3: CASGRQGASDTQYF. The CDR3 DNA reads as TGTGCCAGCGGCCGACAGGGGGCTTCAGATACGCAGTATTTT.

The V and J genes are TRBV6-5 and TRBJ2-7; D might be TRBD2 (5 bases). V dropped 5 bases and J dropped 2 bases, with 13 bases sitting between them. Germline CDR1 reads MNHEY; CDR2 reads SVGAGI. The CDR3 consists of 14 residues. The CDR3 reads CASSPPTGTYEQYF. CDR3 nucleotide sequence: TGTGCCAGCAGTCCACCGACGGGAACCTACGAGCAGTACTTC.

The chain carries TRBV6-6 and TRBJ1-1, with TRBD1 matching 10 bases. Germline lookup yields CDR1 MNHNY and CDR2 SVGAGI (reference sequence). After removal of 5 bases from V and 11 bases from J, the junction contained 14 bases not matched to a gene. This CDR3 has 15 amino acids. CDR3 sequence (DNA): TGTGCCAGCAGTCGGGGAGGACAGGGGGAGATTTGGGCTTTCTTT. It translates to CASSRGGQGEIWAFF.

The CDR3 coding sequence is TGTGCCAGCTCACCGGGACAGAGTTCCTACGAGCAGTACTTC. Translating it yields CASSPGQSSYEQYF. The chain carries TRBV18 and TRBJ2-7; 7 bases are a match to TRBD1. CDR3 length: 14 amino acids. Per the germline V gene, CDR1 is KGHSH and CDR2 is LQKENI. Unmatched junction bases numbered 3, after V lost 3 bases and J lost 1 base. Together with reference TRBV18 and TRBJ2-7, the CDR3 gives the full variable domain: NAGVMQNPRHLVRRRGQEARLRCSPMKGHSHVYWYRQLPEEGLKFMVYLQKENIIDESGMPKERFSAEFPKEGPSILRIQQVVRGDSAAYFCASSPGQSSYEQYFGPGTRLTVT.

The chain uses TRBV5-8 and TRBJ2-7; D is undetermined. Trimming cost V 2 bases and J 3 bases, with 3 bases left between them. The CDR3 spans 11 residues. The germline V gene encodes CDR1 SGHTS and CDR2 YDEGEE. DNA of the CDR3: TGTGCCAGCAGCTTACACTACGAGCAGTACTTC. This sequence encodes CASSLHYEQYF.

This sequence joins TRBV20-1 and TRBJ2-6; D is ambiguous. This CDR3 has 15 amino acids. Germline CDR1 and CDR2: DFQATT and SNEGSKA (reference sequence). Deletions cut 3 bases from V and 3 bases from J, with 12 bases between. The CDR3 DNA reads TGCAGTGCTAGTCGAACCCAGGTTGGGGCCAACGTCCTGACTTTC. This gives the protein CSASRTQVGANVLTF.

The genes are TRBV5-1 and TRBJ1-1; 7 bases are shared with TRBD1. Germline CDR1 is SGHRS and CDR2 is YFSETQ. The J segment lost 4 bases and the V segment lost 1 base, leaving 10 bases of the junction unmatched. The length of the CDR3 is 16 residues. The CDR3 DNA is TGCGCCAGCAGCTTGAAGGAAGAGGGGGCCGGCACTGAAGCTTTCTTT. Its translation: CASSLKEEGAGTEAFF.

This clone occurred once. This chain connects TRBV25-1 to TRBJ2-1, with 9 bases matching TRBD2. The germline V gene has CDR1 MGHDK and CDR2 SYGVNS. Trimming at V came to 10 bases and at J to 9 bases, leaving 10 bases not matched to a gene. The CDR3 length is 13 residues. The CDR3 here is CANSPGLAGEQFF. The CDR3 nucleotides read TGTGCCAACAGCCCGGGACTAGCCGGTGAGCAGTTCTTC. The full variable domain, with the rest looked up from reference TRBV25-1 and TRBJ2-1, is EADIYQTPRYLVIGTGKKITLECSQTMGHDKMYWYQQDPGMELHLIHYSYGVNSTEKGDLSSESTVSRIRTEHFPLTLESARPSHTSQYLCANSPGLAGEQFFGPGTRLTVL.

J is TRBJ2-5 and V is TRBV11-2, with TRBD2 matching 12 bases. In germline, CDR1 is SGHAT, CDR2 FQNNGV. This CDR3 has 15 amino acids. J lost 7 bases, V lost 5 bases, and 8 bases had no gene match. The CDR3 coding sequence is TGTGCCAGCAGCCCCCGACTAGCGGGAGATCCGACCCAGTACTTC. It yields the protein CASSPRLAGDPTQYF.

There are a few counts of this clone. CDR3 in amino acids: CASSQATGSNYEQYF. CDR3 nucleotides: TGCGCCAGCAGCCAAGCAACAGGGTCGAACTACGAGCAGTACTTC. The chain joins TRBV4-3 to TRBJ2-7, with D maybe TRBD1 (6 bases). This CDR3 has 15 residues. Germline CDR1 and CDR2: LGHNA and YSLEER. V was pared by 1 base and J by 3 bases, with 13 bases between.

This sequence joins TRBV16 and TRBJ1-2; possibly TRBD1 for D (5 bases). V shed 0 bases and J shed 5 bases, with 10 bases lying between them. The CDR3 covers 14 residues. In germline, CDR1 is KGHSY, CDR2 FQNENV. The CDR3 nucleotides are TGTGCCAGCAGCCAATCATGGGGGGGATATGGCTACACCTTC. It yields the protein CASSQSWGGYGYTF.

The chain combines TRBV6-5 with TRBJ2-1; no clear D. Germline V gives CDR1 MNHEY, CDR2 SVGAGI. This CDR3 has 16 amino acids. Trimming pared 0 bases from V and 2 bases from J, leaving 11 bases between. CDR3 DNA: TGTGCCAGCAGTTACTCGTACAGCCCGACCTACAATGAGCAGTTCTTC. As protein: CASSYSYSPTYNEQFF.